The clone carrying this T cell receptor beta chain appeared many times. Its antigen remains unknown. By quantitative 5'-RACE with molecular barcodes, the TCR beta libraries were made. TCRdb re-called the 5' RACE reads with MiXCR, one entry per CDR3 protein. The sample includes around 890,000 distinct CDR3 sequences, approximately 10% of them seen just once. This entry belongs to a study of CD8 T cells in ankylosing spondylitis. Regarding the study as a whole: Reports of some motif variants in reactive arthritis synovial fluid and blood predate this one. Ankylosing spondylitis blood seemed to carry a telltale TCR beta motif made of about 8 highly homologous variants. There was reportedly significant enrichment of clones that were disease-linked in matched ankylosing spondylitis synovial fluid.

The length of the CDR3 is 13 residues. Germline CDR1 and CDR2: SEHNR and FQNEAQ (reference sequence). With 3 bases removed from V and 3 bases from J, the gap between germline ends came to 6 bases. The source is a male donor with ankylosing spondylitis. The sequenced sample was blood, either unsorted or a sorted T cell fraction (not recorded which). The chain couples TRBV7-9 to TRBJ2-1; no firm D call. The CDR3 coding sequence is TGTGCCAGCAGCTTCTGGGACTACAATGAGCAGTTCTTC. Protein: CASSFWDYNEQFF. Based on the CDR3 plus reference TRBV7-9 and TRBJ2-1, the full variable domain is DTGVSQNPRHKITKRGQNVTFRCDPISEHNRLYWYRQTLGQGPEFLTYFQNEAQLEKSRLLSDRFSAERPKGSFSTLEIQRTEQGDSAMYLCASSFWDYNEQFFGPGTRLTVL.